This T cell receptor beta chain was found in a study of T cells in tuberculosis. The wider study: This South African cohort compared adolescents with or without latent tuberculosis against adults with active tuberculosis. Whole-study findings and limits: Shorter CDR3-alpha in active tuberculosis partly drove smaller distances. Active tuberculosis cases were adults; controls were adolescents.

The repertoire was sequenced with immunoSEQ multiplex PCR; TCRdb's copy has only in-frame clones and lacks some. The sample lists some 40,000 clones; roughly 94% were seen once. Documented time point: new active TB diagnosis, blood taken before or within 7 days of starting treatment. Each patient had positive sputum smear microscopy and/or positive culture. Remarks on this clone: Its antigen is as yet unknown.

CDR1 is SGHAT and CDR2 is FQNNGV in the germline V gene. V was shortened by 2 bases and J by 5 bases, with 9 bases between the two germline ends. The length of the CDR3 is 13 residues. Source: PBMCs, taken at tuberculosis diagnosis. The rearrangement joins TRBV11-2 to TRBJ2-5; unclear D gene. The sequence was collected from an adult with tuberculosis. The DNA of the CDR3 is TGTGCCAGCAGCTTAAACCGGGTGGAGACCCAGTACTTC. Protein product: CASSLNRVETQYF.